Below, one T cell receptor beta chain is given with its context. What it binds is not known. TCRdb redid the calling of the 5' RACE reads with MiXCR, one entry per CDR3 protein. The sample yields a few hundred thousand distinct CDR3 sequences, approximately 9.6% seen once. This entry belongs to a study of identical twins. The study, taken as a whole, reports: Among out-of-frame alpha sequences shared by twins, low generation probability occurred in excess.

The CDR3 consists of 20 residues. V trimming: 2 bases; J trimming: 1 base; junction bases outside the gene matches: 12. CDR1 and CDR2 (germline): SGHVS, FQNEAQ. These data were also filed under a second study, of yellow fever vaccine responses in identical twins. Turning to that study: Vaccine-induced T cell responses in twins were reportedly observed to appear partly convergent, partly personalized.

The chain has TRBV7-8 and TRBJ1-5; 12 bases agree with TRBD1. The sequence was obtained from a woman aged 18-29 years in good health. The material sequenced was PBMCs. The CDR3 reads CASSLSLRDRGLWSNQPQHF. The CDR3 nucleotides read TGTGCCAGCAGCTTATCGTTGCGGGACAGGGGGCTATGGAGCAATCAGCCCCAGCATTTT.